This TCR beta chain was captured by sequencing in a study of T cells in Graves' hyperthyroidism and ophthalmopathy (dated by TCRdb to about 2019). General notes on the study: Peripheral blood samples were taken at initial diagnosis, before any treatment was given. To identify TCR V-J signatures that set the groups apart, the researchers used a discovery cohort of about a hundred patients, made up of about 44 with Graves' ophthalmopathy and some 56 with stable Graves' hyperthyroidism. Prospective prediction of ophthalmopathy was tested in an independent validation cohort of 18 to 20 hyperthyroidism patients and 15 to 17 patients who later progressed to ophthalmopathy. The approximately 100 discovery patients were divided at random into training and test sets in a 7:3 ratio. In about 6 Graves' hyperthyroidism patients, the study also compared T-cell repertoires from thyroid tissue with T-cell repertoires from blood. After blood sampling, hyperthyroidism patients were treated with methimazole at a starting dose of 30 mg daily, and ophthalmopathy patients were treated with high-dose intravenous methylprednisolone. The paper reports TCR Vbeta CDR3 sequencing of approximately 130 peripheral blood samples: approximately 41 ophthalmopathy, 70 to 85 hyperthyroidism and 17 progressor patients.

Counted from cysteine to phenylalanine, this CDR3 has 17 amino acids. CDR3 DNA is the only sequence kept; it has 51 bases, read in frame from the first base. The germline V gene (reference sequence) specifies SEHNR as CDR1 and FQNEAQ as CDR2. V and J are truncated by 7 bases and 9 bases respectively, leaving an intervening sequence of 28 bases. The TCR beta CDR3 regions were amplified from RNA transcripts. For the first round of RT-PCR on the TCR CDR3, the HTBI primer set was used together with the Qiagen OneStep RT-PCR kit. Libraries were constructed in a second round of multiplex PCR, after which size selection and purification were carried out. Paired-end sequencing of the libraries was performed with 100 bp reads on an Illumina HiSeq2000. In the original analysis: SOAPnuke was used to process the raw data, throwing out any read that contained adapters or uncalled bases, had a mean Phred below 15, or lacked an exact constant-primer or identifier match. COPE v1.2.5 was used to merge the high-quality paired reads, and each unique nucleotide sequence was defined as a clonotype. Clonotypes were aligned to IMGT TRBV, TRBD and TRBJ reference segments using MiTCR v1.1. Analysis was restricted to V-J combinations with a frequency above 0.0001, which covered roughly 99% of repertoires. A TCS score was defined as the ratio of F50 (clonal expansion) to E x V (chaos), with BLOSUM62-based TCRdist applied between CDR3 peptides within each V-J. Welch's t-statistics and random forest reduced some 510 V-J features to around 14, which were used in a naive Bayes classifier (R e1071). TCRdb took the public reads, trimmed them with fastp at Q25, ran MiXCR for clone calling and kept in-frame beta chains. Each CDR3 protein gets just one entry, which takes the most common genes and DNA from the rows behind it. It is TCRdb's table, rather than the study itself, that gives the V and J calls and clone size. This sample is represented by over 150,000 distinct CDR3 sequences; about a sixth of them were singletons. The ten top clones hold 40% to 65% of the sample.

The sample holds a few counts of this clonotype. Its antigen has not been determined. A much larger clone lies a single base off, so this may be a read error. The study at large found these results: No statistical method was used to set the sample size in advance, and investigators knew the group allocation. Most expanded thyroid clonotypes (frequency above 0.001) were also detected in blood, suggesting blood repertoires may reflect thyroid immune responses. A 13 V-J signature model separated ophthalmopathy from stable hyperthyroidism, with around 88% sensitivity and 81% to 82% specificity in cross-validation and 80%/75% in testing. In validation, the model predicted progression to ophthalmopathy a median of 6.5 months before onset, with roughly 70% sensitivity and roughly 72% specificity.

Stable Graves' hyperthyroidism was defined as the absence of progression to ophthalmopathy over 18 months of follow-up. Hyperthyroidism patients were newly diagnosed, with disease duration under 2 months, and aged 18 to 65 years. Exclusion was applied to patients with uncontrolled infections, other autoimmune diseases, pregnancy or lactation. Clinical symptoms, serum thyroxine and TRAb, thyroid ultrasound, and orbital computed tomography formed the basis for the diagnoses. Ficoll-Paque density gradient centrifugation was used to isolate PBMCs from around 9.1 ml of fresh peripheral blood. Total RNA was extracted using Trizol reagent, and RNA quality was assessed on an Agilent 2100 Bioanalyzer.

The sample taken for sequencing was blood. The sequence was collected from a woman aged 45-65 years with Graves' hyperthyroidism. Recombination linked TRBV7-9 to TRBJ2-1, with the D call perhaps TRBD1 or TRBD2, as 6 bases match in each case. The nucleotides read TGTGCCAGCACCGGAGGGGATTGGGGGGCCGTTGGCAGTGAGCAGTTCTTC. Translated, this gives CASTGGDWGAVGSEQFF.